This T cell receptor beta chain was observed in a study of untreated major depressive disorder. The CDR3 sequence is 15 residues long. The V end lost 4 bases, the J end lost 4 bases, and 15 bases lay between the germline ends. Germline V gives CDR1 SGDLS, CDR2 YYNGEE. Produced via immunoSEQ multiplex PCR; TCRdb's table is partial and in-frame only. The table records about 20,000 clones, more than 85% of them present only once. Broader study findings: TRBV05-01 (Vbeta 5.1) usage was higher in CD4+ T cells of depressed patients than controls.

Patients had taken no psychiatric medication, including antidepressants, for at least 8 weeks before enrollment. With respect to this clone: Its antigen is currently unknown.

Specimen: CD4+ T cells from PBMCs. This clonotype was sampled from a woman between 40 and 55 years old with major depressive disorder. This chain links TRBV9 with TRBJ1-5; D gene unclear. In DNA, the CDR3 is TGTGCCAGCAGCCCCCACCCCACAGAAAATCAGCCCCAGCATTTT. It is translated as CASSPHPTENQPQHF. Variable domain in full (rest from reference TRBV9 and TRBJ1-5): DSGVTQTPKHLITATGQRVTLRCSPRSGDLSVYWYQQSLDQGLQFLIQYYNGEERAKGNILERFSAQQFPDLHSELNLSSLELGDSALYFCASSPHPTENQPQHFGDGTRLSIL.